One and the same sample provided the 11 T cell receptor beta chains below, sequenced in a study of CD8 T cells in Susac syndrome. RNA, at about 0.45 to 1 ug, was reverse transcribed with random hexamers. MiXCR was run by TCRdb on the immunoSEQ multiplex PCR reads, yielding one entry per CDR3 protein. The sample records 90,000 to 150,000 distinct CDR3 sequences, over 90% being singletons. Input material: CD4+ T cells from PBMCs. These receptors all stem from a human donor in good health.

This chain connects TRBV7-6 to TRBJ2-7, with D unresolved. The length of the CDR3 is 14 residues. Germline CDR1 is SGHVS and CDR2 is FNYEAQ. Trimming took off 1 base at V and 0 bases at J, with 7 bases between the two ends. The CDR3 protein is CASSLGLHSYEQYF. The CDR3 DNA reads TGTGCCAGCAGCTTAGGGCTACACTCCTACGAGCAGTACTTC.

This CDR3 reads CASSLVPIDSPLHF. In DNA form, the CDR3 reads TGTGCCAGCAGCTTAGTTCCGATCGATTCACCCCTCCACTTT. This chain uses TRBV7-2 with TRBJ1-6; D gene unclear. This CDR3 region has 14 residues. Germline loops: CDR1 SGHTA, CDR2 FQGNSA. V lost 1 base and J lost 8, with 9 bases in between.

The rearrangement joins TRBV5-1 to TRBJ2-1; D might be TRBD2 (6 bases). Germline V lookup: CDR1 SGHRS, CDR2 YFSETQ. Trimming shortened V by 0 bases and J by 11 bases, and 12 bases separated the two germline ends. This CDR3 has 13 residues. The CDR3 DNA is TGCGCCAGCAGCTTGGGGGACTCAACCCAGCAGTTCTTC. This gives the protein CASSLGDSTQQFF.

J is TRBJ2-7 and V is TRBV7-2; TRBD2 might be the D (5 bases). Germline lookup yields CDR1 SGHTA and CDR2 FQGNSA. Trimming removed 1 base from V and 0 bases from J, with 7 bases in between. CDR3 size: 14 residues. CDR3 residues: CASSLVGSSYEQYF. CDR3 in DNA: TGTGCCAGCAGCTTAGTAGGGAGCTCCTACGAGCAGTACTTC.

The rearrangement links TRBV3-1 to TRBJ2-1; 14 bases fit TRBD2. Germline CDR1 reads LGHDT; CDR2 reads YNNKEL (reference sequence). V was clipped by 4 bases and J by 6 bases; unmatched bases: 5. The CDR3 is made up of 16 amino acids. CDR3: CASSLYGTSGSNEQFF. For the CDR3, the DNA is TGTGCCAGCAGCCTATACGGGACTAGCGGGAGCAATGAGCAGTTCTTC.

V gene TRBV12-3 or TRBV12-4 combines with J gene TRBJ2-5; D possibly corresponds to TRBD1 (5 bases). The CDR3 runs to 13 residues. Trimming left V 3 bases short and J 4 bases short, with 9 bases between. The CDR3 here is CASSFPGRETQYF. The CDR3 nucleotides read TGTGCCAGCAGTTTCCCAGGGCGAGAGACCCAGTACTTC.

This clonotype was detected once. V gene TRBV7-9 combines with J gene TRBJ1-2, with a tentative D call TRBD1 (5 bases). Trimming took off 2 bases at V and 8 bases at J, with 12 bases between the two ends. Germline V gene data show CDR1 as SEHNR and CDR2 as FQNEAQ (reference sequence). The CDR3 runs to 13 residues. The CDR3, as DNA: TGTGCCAGCAGCTTATTTGGGGCCGGCGGCTACACCTTC. Its protein product is CASSLFGAGGYTF.

This clonotype has just one count. The genes are TRBV5-4 and TRBJ2-2; D unclear. Germline assignment: CDR1 SGHNT and CDR2 YYREEE (reference sequence). V was trimmed by 5 bases and J by 1 base, leaving 9 bases between them. The CDR3 is 14 amino acids. In nucleotides, the CDR3 is TGTGCCAGCAGAAGTATGCAGAACACCGGGGAGCTGTTTTTT. Translated: CASRSMQNTGELFF. The complete variable domain, with remaining parts taken from reference TRBV5-4 and TRBJ2-2, reads ETGVTQSPTHLIKTRGQQVTLRCSSQSGHNTVSWYQQALGQGPQFIFQYYREEENGRGNFPPRFSGLQFPNYSSELNVNALELDDSALYLCASRSMQNTGELFFGEGSRLTVL.

This chain joins TRBV3-1 and TRBJ2-3; tentatively, D is TRBD1 (6 bases). The germline V and J ends were trimmed by 4 bases and 7 bases, with 18 bases remaining between them. The CDR3 covers 15 residues. Germline V lookup: CDR1 LGHDT, CDR2 YNNKEL (reference sequence). The CDR3 region has the DNA TGTGCCAGCAGCCTTGGACTTGGGGGCCAACATACGCAGTATTTT. This codes for CASSLGLGGQHTQYF.

This clonotype appeared once. The chain employs TRBV15 and TRBJ1-2, with 7 bases matching TRBD1. The germline V gene encodes CDR1 LNHNV and CDR2 YYDKDF (reference sequence). This CDR3 contains 16 residues. V lost 0 bases to trimming and J lost 3 bases; unmatched junction nucleotides: 7. CDR3 coding DNA: TGTGCCACCAGCAGAGATGGCGGCAGGGGGTACTATGGCTACACCTTC. Translated, it gives CATSRDGGRGYYGYTF.

The chain uses TRBV19 and TRBJ1-1; D possibly corresponds to TRBD1 (5 bases). The CDR3 runs to 11 residues. The ends were cut back, 9 bases at V and 5 bases at J, with 10 bases in the middle. The germline V gene encodes CDR1 LNHDA and CDR2 SQIVND (reference sequence). The CDR3 spells CASGEGTEAFF. The CDR3 bases are TGTGCCAGCGGGGAGGGGACTGAAGCTTTCTTT. Full variable domain (remainder filled in from reference TRBV19 and TRBJ1-1): DGGITQSPKYLFRKEGQNVTLSCEQNLNHDAMYWYRQDPGQGLRLIYYSQIVNDFQKGDIAEGYSVSREKKESFPLTVTSAQKNPTAFYLCASGEGTEAFFGQGTRLTVV.